These 26 T cell receptor beta chains share one sample of origin, sequenced in a study of beta chain features in type 1 diabetes. Antigens of these TCRs are unknown. Sequenced material consisted of expressed TCRB transcripts (all of the isolated RNA was reverse transcribed). TCRdb's table, derived via immunoSEQ multiplex PCR, lists solely in-frame clones and lacks some. The table records about 180,000 clones, almost 8% of them present only once. General study points: A moderate, significant TCRB CDR3 shortening appeared in type 1 diabetes across four CD4+ subsets.

Sequencing was performed on central memory CD4+ T cells from blood. The receptors here all came from a man aged 18-30 years with type 1 diabetes.

This clone was detected a few times. The genes are TRBV18 and TRBJ1-4; D remains unclear. V gave up 1 base and J gave up 6 bases, with 6 bases separating them. Germline loops: CDR1 KGHSH, CDR2 LQKENI. This CDR3 region has 13 residues. In nucleotides, the CDR3 is TGTGCCAGCTCACCACGCCAGGATGAAAAACTGTTTTTT. The encoded protein is CASSPRQDEKLFF. The full variable domain, with the rest looked up from reference TRBV18 and TRBJ1-4, is NAGVMQNPRHLVRRRGQEARLRCSPMKGHSHVYWYRQLPEEGLKFMVYLQKENIIDESGMPKERFSAEFPKEGPSILRIQQVVRGDSAAYFCASSPRQDEKLFFGSGTQLSVL.

This clone was observed a few times. The V gene is TRBV5-1, the J gene TRBJ2-7, with D hard to call. Per germline, CDR1 SGHRS and CDR2 YFSETQ. V was shortened by 1 base and J by 3 bases, with 8 bases between the two germline ends. The CDR3 runs 13 residues. CDR3 in DNA: TGCGCCAGCAGCTTGACTCCTTACTACGAGCAGTACTTC. This codes for CASSLTPYYEQYF.

The chain couples TRBV4-3 to TRBJ2-1; tentative D call: TRBD1 (6 bases). Germline V gene lookup returns CDR1 LGHNA and CDR2 YSLEER. Trimming removed 1 base at V and 5 bases at J, with 15 bases between. CDR3 size: 16 residues. This chain's CDR3 is CASSQAPTGIDNEQFF. The CDR3 DNA reads as TGCGCCAGCAGCCAAGCGCCGACAGGAATCGACAATGAGCAGTTCTTC.

This clone turned up a few times. This rearrangement joins TRBV4-3 to TRBJ2-2; perhaps TRBD1 as D (6 bases). CDR1 and CDR2 (germline): LGHNA, YSLEER. The V gene lost 3 bases and the J gene lost 5 bases, with 13 bases spanning the gap. The CDR3 has 15 amino acids. The CDR3 nucleotides read TGCGCCAGCAGCCAGGCGCCAGGACAGACCGGGGAGCTGTTTTTT. Translating gives CASSQAPGQTGELFF.

The chain is built from TRBV29-1 and TRBJ2-3; D might be TRBD2 (6 bases). Trimming removed 1 base from V and 6 bases from J, with 14 bases in between. Germline V CDR1 and CDR2: SQVTM, ANQGSEA. The CDR3 contains 14 residues. In nucleotides, the CDR3 is TGCAGCGTTGAAGGGGGTTCTGGAGGGGATACGCAGTATTTT. It yields the protein CSVEGGSGGDTQYF.

With regard to this clone: Other DNA sequences from this sample encode an identical CDR3 as well. V and J are TRBV2 and TRBJ1-5; perhaps TRBD1 as D (5 bases). Germline CDR1 reads SNHLY; CDR2 reads FYNNEI. Trimming took off 7 bases at V and 1 base at J, with 8 bases between the two ends. The CDR3 covers 13 residues. The DNA for the CDR3 is TGTGCCAGCAAGGGGCAGAGCAATCAGCCCCAGCATTTT. It yields the protein CASKGQSNQPQHF.

The chain recombines TRBV6-6 with TRBJ2-7, with D perhaps TRBD1 (5 bases). With 5 bases removed from V and 0 bases from J, the gap between germline ends came to 8 bases. The CDR3 loop spans 13 amino acids. Per the germline V gene, CDR1 is MNHNY and CDR2 is SVGAGI (reference sequence). CDR3 nucleotide sequence: TGTGCCAGCAGTATAGACAGCTCCTACGAGCAGTACTTC. It codes for CASSIDSSYEQYF.

This clone was observed a few times. The V and J genes are TRBV5-4 and TRBJ2-5, with 7 bases that match TRBD1. The trim removed 4 bases at V and 1 base at J, leaving 4 bases unmatched. The CDR3 loop spans 14 amino acids. The germline V gene encodes CDR1 SGHNT and CDR2 YYREEE (reference sequence). CDR3 DNA: TGTGCCAGCAGCGGTGGGACAGCCCAAGAGACCCAGTACTTC. As protein: CASSGGTAQETQYF.

The rearrangement links TRBV7-2 to TRBJ1-2; D uncertain. The CDR3 is 14 amino acids. Per the germline V gene, CDR1 is SGHTA and CDR2 is FQGNSA. Trimming took off 5 bases at V and 0 bases at J, with 10 bases between the two ends. The CDR3 sequence: CASSQIQANYGYTF. CDR3 nucleotides: TGTGCCAGCAGCCAGATTCAAGCTAACTATGGCTACACCTTC.

V is TRBV21-1 and J is TRBJ2-1; TRBD2, the table's D call, was not compared with the DNA. TRBV21-1 corresponds to a pseudogene. This CDR3 is 16 amino acids long. Written as DNA, the CDR3 is TGTGCCAGCAGCAAAGGGGGCGGGGGACTCTACAATGAGCAGTTCTTC. The encoded protein is CASSKGGGGLYNEQFF.

This sequence joins TRBV5-4 and TRBJ2-3, with TRBD1 matching over 7 bases. This CDR3 region has 15 residues. CDR1 and CDR2 (germline): SGHNT, YYREEE (reference sequence). Unmatched junction bases numbered 9, after V lost 4 bases and J lost 4 bases. In DNA, the CDR3 is TGTGCCAGCAGCGGCCGACAGGGTGTGGCAGATACGCAGTATTTT. Translating it yields CASSGRQGVADTQYF.

The chain carries TRBV4-2 and TRBJ2-7; D is perhaps TRBD2 (6 bases). The CDR3 contains 13 residues. V was pared by 0 bases and J by 7 bases, with 10 bases between. From germline, CDR1 is LGHNA and CDR2 YNFKEQ. As DNA, the CDR3 is TGTGCCAGCAGCCAAGATCTCGGAGGGGAGCAGTACTTC. It translates to CASSQDLGGEQYF.

This clone occurred a few times. The chain uses TRBV7-2 and TRBJ1-1; a possible D gene is TRBD1 (5 bases). Trimming removed 5 bases from V and 0 bases from J, with 16 bases in between. The length of the CDR3 is 16 residues. The germline CDR1 and CDR2 sequences are SGHTA and FQGNSA. The CDR3 here is CASSPRTSTMNTEAFF. The CDR3 DNA sequence: TGTGCCAGCAGCCCACGGACAAGTACCATGAACACTGAAGCTTTCTTT.

This clone came up many times. This chain uses TRBV2 with TRBJ1-2, with 8 bases that match TRBD1. V was clipped by 5 bases and J by 2 bases; unmatched bases: 1. The CDR3 has 13 amino acids. The germline CDR1 and CDR2 sequences are SNHLY and FYNNEI. The CDR3 region is CASSRTGNYGYTF. The CDR3 DNA reads TGTGCCAGCAGTAGGACAGGGAACTATGGCTACACCTTC.

The V gene is TRBV30, the J gene TRBJ2-7; 10 bases agree with TRBD2. The J call may be incorrect, as the DNA end agrees better with TRBJ2-5. Germline CDR1 is GTSNPN and CDR2 is SVGIG (reference sequence). The CDR3 has 14 amino acids. CDR3 amino acids: CAWSAGTSAETQYF. Written as DNA, the CDR3 is TGTGCCTGGAGTGCCGGGACTAGCGCGGAGACCCAGTACTTC.

In this sample, this clone turned up a few times. The chain recombines TRBV5-4 with TRBJ2-1; TRBD1 agrees at 9 bases. The CDR3 covers 16 residues. V was pared by 3 bases and J by 0 bases, with 4 bases of the junction left unmatched. Germline assignment: CDR1 SGHNT and CDR2 YYREEE (reference sequence). In DNA form, the CDR3 reads TGTGCCAGCAGCTGGGGACAGGGAAGCTCCTACAATGAGCAGTTCTTC. This gives the protein CASSWGQGSSYNEQFF.

The table lists this clone with a few counts. The J gene is TRBJ2-7, the V gene TRBV10-3; 9 bases line up with TRBD1. The V segment lost 7 bases and the J segment 2 bases; nucleotides outside the gene matches: 9. CDR1 ENHRY and CDR2 SYGVKD come from the germline V gene. The CDR3 runs 15 residues. The CDR3 bases are TGTGCCATCACCAATCCGGGACAGGGTACCTACGAGCAGTACTTC. It is translated as CAITNPGQGTYEQYF.

Within the sample, this clone is medium-sized. The V call is TRBV27, the J call TRBJ2-1; 7 bases map to TRBD2. The J segment lost 10 bases and the V segment lost 4 bases, leaving 13 bases of the junction unmatched. Germline V gene lookup returns CDR1 MNHEY and CDR2 SMNVEV (reference sequence). The CDR3 extends over 15 amino acids. CDR3: CASSYPIRAGVEQFF. The DNA of the CDR3 is TGTGCCAGCAGTTACCCCATCAGGGCGGGGGTAGAGCAGTTCTTC.

This clone showed up just a few times. J is TRBJ2-1 and V is TRBV28; TRBD2 aligns across 10 bases. The CDR3 covers 15 residues. Trimming took 7 bases from V and 6 from J; bases not matched to a gene: 9. The germline CDR1 and CDR2 sequences are MDHEN and SYDVKM. In nucleotides, the CDR3 is TGTGCCAGCACCCGCCCGAGCGGGAGGGCCAATGAGCAGTTCTTC. Translation: CASTRPSGRANEQFF.

This clone was observed a few times. The chain uses TRBV27 and TRBJ1-3; no reliable D call. Per germline, CDR1 MNHEY and CDR2 SMNVEV (reference sequence). The CDR3 runs to 14 residues. Trimming removed 0 bases at V and 4 bases at J, with 7 bases between. DNA for the CDR3: TGTGCCAGCAGTTTATCGTCCCTCGGAAACACCATATATTTT. Protein sequence: CASSLSSLGNTIYF.

The V call is TRBV28, the J call TRBJ2-5, with 11 bases lining up with TRBD1. CDR3 size: 16 residues. The germline CDR1 and CDR2 sequences are MDHEN and SYDVKM. Germline trimming cut 3 bases from V and 4 bases from J; bases unmatched to any gene: 7. CDR3 sequence (DNA): TGTGCCAGCAGTTTCGCAGGGACAGGGGGTGGAGAGACCCAGTACTTC. Its protein is CASSFAGTGGGETQYF.

The V call is TRBV9, the J call TRBJ2-2, with 8 bases lining up with TRBD2. The ends lost 0 bases at V and 0 bases at J; junction bases unmatched: 10. The CDR3 length is 19 residues. The germline gives CDR1 SGDLS, CDR2 YYNGEE. DNA of the CDR3: TGTGCCAGCAGCGTAGGCCCGGGGGGGGGCTTCACGAACACCGGGGAGCTGTTTTTT. Amino acids: CASSVGPGGGFTNTGELFF.

V gene TRBV28 combines with J gene TRBJ1-5; 9 bases agree with TRBD1. The J segment lost 6 bases and the V segment lost 6 bases, leaving 12 bases of the junction unmatched. The CDR3 is 16 amino acids. From germline, CDR1 is MDHEN and CDR2 SYDVKM. This chain's CDR3 is CASRPSGTGKRQPQHF. In DNA, the CDR3 is TGTGCCAGCAGGCCGTCCGGGACAGGGAAACGTCAGCCCCAGCATTTT.

This rearrangement joins TRBV6-6 to TRBJ2-4, with 8 nucleotides matching TRBD1. V lost 4 bases to trimming and J lost 1 base; unmatched junction nucleotides: 6. In germline, CDR1 is MNHNY, CDR2 SVGAGI (reference sequence). The CDR3 extends over 16 amino acids. The CDR3 DNA reads TGTGCCAGCAGTTCCATACAGGGGGTGGCCAAAAACATTCAGTACTTC. It encodes CASSSIQGVAKNIQYF.

This clone was detected a few times. The chain recombines TRBV7-7 with TRBJ2-5; 7 bases fit TRBD1. The junction had 11 bases not matched to a gene; V was cut back by 1 base and J by 3 bases. CDR3 size: 17 residues. CDR1 and CDR2 (germline): SSHAT, FNYEAQ (reference sequence). The CDR3 DNA reads TGTGCCAGCAGCTTAGGGGCAGGGACAGCATCAAAAGAGACCCAGTACTTC. Protein: CASSLGAGTASKETQYF.

This clone was seen more than once but under ten times. The chain combines TRBV7-9 with TRBJ2-5; the D gene is possibly TRBD2 (6 bases). The CDR3 covers 12 residues. Trimming took off 5 bases at V and 9 bases at J, with 13 bases between the two ends. CDR1 and CDR2 from the germline V gene are SEHNR and FQNEAQ (reference sequence). CDR3 sequence reads: CASSPQGEAQYF. The CDR3 DNA sequence: TGTGCCAGCAGCCCCCAAGGGGAGGCCCAGTACTTC.